Listed below are T cell receptor beta chains from one sample, sequenced in a study of cytomegalovirus exposure and HLA in healthy donors. Assay: immunoSEQ multiplex PCR; the TCRdb copy retains only in-frame clones and omits some. Among some 130,000 clones listed, 70% to 80% were seen once. Input material: PBMCs. These receptors all stem from a man in his forties in good health and CMV-seropositive. Both conserved end residues are part of each CDR3. Size tells how often a clone was seen (once, few, many) or the class of an expanded clone, and some rows leave it out.

clone size	V gene	CDR3 protein
NA	TRBV4-1	CASSPRLAGGPQVEQYF
NA	TRBV6-6	CASSNPGSNQPQHF
NA	TRBV6-5	CASSDRGGTGELFF
NA	TRBV6-5	CASRKTGGLRAFF
few	TRBV4-1	CASSQGTDRTNQPQHF
NA	TRBV6-1	CASIPRQGRSYGYTF
NA	TRBV2	CASRTDDYEQYF
once	TRBV11-1	CASSLAPSGAGGLYEQYF
few	TRBV14	CASSLNPINEQFF
NA	TRBV5-6	CASSEDRGAEAFF
NA	TRBV14	CASSLRGRETQYF
few	TRBV28	CASTPVGFSGSGANVLTF
NA	TRBV7-3	CASSFSGRTDTQYF
NA	TRBV2	CASVRTPWGYTF
NA	TRBV5-1	CASSFRGQETQYF
NA	TRBV6-1	CASSAGTGDYGYTF
NA	TRBV19	CASSIDFGGATFF
NA	TRBV7-2	CASSPTGPFYGYTF
NA	TRBV5-1	CASSLGSGGNNSPLHF
few	TRBV5-5	CASSLTQGSSYEQYF
once	TRBV4-1	CASRKPGQGSDGYTF
few	TRBV6-5	CASSSSYDRIEQFF
NA	TRBV5-1	CASSLQHGGDEQYF
once	TRBV29-1	CSVGRTGSRNEKLFF
NA	TRBV15	CATSRDIEQYF
few	TRBV10-3	CAISELGGEVNEQFF
few	TRBV2	CASSSVGDTQYF
NA	TRBV27	CASGGQGSSYNSPLHF
NA	TRBV7-9	CSSSLWTSGYQETQYF
NA	TRBV6-6	CASSLEPGRRAFF
NA	TRBV28	CASSPPGTGGSYEQYF
NA	TRBV6-5	CASSNNGREAFF
NA	TRBV28	CASSPIAGTVVYEQYF
NA	TRBV27	CASSSWDRVSYEQYF
NA	TRBV5-1	CASSRGLADYEQYF
few	TRBV7-6	CASSQLAGGANVLTF
once	TRBV29-1	CSGQGGQGGTEAFF
NA	TRBV18	CASSPGLRNTIYF
NA	TRBV5-1	CASSLGDRDPDTQYF
NA	TRBV5-1	CASSLGGNTEAFF
NA	TRBV28	CASRAPLGREKLFF
NA	TRBV29-1	CSVVYHSSYEQYF
NA	TRBV29-1	CSVRQAPAGELFF
NA	TRBV7-8	CASSSLAVEAGELFF
NA	TRBV5-1	CASSPEVGRTQYF
NA	TRBV7-9	CASRHRQGANEKLFF
NA	TRBV5-1	CASSKPGTGVTYEQYF
NA	TRBV2	CASSNLAGEADTQYF
NA	TRBV27	CASSLRTALNEKLFF
NA	TRBV18	CASSPNGRASYNEQFF
NA	TRBV5-1	CASSPLADNSYEQYF
NA	TRBV5-1	CASSLAPSGRAYNEQFF
NA	TRBV7-6	CASSLARNNEQFF
NA	TRBV9	CASSVGPSGVSYEQYF
NA	TRBV19	CASTVAGSYEQYF